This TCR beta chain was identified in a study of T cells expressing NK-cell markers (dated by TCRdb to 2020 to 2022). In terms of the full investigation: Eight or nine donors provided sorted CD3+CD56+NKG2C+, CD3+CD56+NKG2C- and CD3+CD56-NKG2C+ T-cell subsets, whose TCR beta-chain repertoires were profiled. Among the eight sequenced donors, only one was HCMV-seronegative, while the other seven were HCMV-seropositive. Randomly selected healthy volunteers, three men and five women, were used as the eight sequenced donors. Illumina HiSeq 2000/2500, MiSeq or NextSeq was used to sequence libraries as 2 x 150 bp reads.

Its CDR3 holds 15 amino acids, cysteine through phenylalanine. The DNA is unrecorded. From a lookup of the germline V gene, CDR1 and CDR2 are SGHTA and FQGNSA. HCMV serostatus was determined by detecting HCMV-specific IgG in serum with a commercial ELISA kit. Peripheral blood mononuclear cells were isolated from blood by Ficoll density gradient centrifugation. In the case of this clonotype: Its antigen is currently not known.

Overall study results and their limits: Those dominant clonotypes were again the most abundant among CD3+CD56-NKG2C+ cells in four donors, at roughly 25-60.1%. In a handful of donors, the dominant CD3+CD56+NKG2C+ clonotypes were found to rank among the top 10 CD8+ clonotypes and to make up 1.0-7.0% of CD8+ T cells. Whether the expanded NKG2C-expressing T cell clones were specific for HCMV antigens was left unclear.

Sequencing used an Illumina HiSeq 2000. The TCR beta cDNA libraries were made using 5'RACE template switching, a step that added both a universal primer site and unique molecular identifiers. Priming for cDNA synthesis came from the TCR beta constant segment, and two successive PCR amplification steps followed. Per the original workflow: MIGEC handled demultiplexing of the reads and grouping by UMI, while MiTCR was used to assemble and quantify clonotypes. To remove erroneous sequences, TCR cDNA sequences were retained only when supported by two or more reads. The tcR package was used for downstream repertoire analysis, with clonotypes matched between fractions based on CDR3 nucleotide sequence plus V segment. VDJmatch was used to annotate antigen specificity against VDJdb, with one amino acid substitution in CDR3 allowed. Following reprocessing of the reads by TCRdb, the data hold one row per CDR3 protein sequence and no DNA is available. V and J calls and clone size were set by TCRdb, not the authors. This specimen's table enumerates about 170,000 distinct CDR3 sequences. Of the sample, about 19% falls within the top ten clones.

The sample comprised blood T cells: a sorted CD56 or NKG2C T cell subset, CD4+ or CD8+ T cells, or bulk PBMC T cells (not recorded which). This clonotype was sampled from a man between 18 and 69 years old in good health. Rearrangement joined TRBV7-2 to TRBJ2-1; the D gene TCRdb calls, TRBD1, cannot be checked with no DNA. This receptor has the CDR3 CASSFAGGPIREQFF.